The 14 T cell receptor beta chains in this list originate from one sample, sequenced in a study of CD8 T cells in ankylosing spondylitis. From the 5' RACE reads, TCRdb called clonotypes with MiXCR, one entry per CDR3 protein. This table holds 250,000 to 300,000 distinct CDR3 sequences, roughly 20% found once. Specimen: blood, either unsorted or a sorted T cell fraction (not recorded which). The receptors were gathered from a male donor with ankylosing spondylitis or in good health (not recorded which).

The sample holds a few counts of this clonotype. J is TRBJ1-2 and V is TRBV6-2 or TRBV6-3; D perhaps matches TRBD1 (5 bases). From germline, CDR1 is MNHEY and CDR2 SVGEGT. This CDR3 is built from 12 residues. The V gene lost 7 bases and the J gene lost 4 bases, with 10 bases spanning the gap. DNA for the CDR3: TGTGCCAGCAAGGCAGGGAGCTATGGCTACACCTTC. Translated, it gives CASKAGSYGYTF.

This chain links TRBV10-2 with TRBJ2-7, with 9 nucleotides matching TRBD1. V dropped 5 bases and J dropped 2; count of bases not matched to a gene: 4. Germline V gives CDR1 WSHSY, CDR2 SAAADI. The CDR3 sequence is 14 residues long. The CDR3 reads CASSYRGPTYEQYV. Here the CDR3 DNA reads TGCGCCAGCAGTTACAGGGGGCCGACCTACGAGCAGTACGTC.

This clonotype was seen many times. V usage is TRBV12-3 or TRBV12-4 and J usage is TRBJ1-2; D perhaps matches TRBD1 (6 bases). V was pared by 1 base and J by 4 bases, with 7 bases between. The CDR3 contains 13 residues. CDR3 region: CASSLDRVYGYTF. As DNA, the CDR3 is TGTGCCAGCAGTTTAGACAGGGTCTATGGCTACACCTTC.

The chain is built from TRBV6-5 and TRBJ1-6; 9 nucleotides align to TRBD1. V shed 0 bases and J 9 bases; nucleotides not matched to a gene: 6. Germline-derived CDR1 and CDR2 are MNHEY and SVGAGI. The CDR3 is made up of 16 amino acids. The CDR3 DNA follows: TGTGCCAGCAGTTACTCGAAGGGGACAGGGTCTTCACCCCTCCACTTT. It codes for CASSYSKGTGSSPLHF.

This clonotype has at least ten counts. The chain has TRBV6-5 and TRBJ2-2; 10 bases match TRBD2. This CDR3 is built from 16 residues. V was clipped by 4 bases and J by 2 bases; unmatched bases: 4. Germline V CDR1 and CDR2: MNHEY, SVGAGI. CDR3 sequence (DNA): TGTGCCAGCAGTTTCGGACTAGCGGCAAACACCGGGGAGCTGTTTTTT. Residues: CASSFGLAANTGELFF.

This clonotype has only a few counts. The chain carries TRBV12-3 or TRBV12-4 and TRBJ1-6; D not resolved. There are 14 residues in the CDR3. Trimming cost V 2 bases and J 7 bases, with 9 bases left between them. CDR3 amino acids: CASSLQRGNSPLHF. CDR3 bases: TGTGCCAGCAGTTTACAACGTGGGAATTCACCCCTCCACTTT.

This clonotype was seen only a few times. J is TRBJ2-3 and V is TRBV29-1; possible D gene TRBD1, 5 bases. The CDR3 runs to 13 residues. Per germline, CDR1 SQVTM and CDR2 ANQGSEA. Trimming left V 7 bases short and J 5 bases short, with 16 bases between. The CDR3: CSAVQGSGDTQYF. CDR3 DNA sequence: TGCAGCGCTGTGCAGGGTTCGGGAGATACGCAGTATTTT.

There are a few counts of this clonotype. The CDR3 DNA follows: TGTGCCAGCAGTTTAGGGACTAGCGGGGGCGGGGAGCTGTTTTTT. It yields the protein CASSLGTSGGGELFF. This chain joins TRBV27 and TRBJ2-2; 14 positions agree with TRBD2. This CDR3 spans 15 amino acids. CDR1 MNHEY and CDR2 SMNVEV come from the germline V gene (reference sequence). V shed 2 bases, J shed 7 bases, and the junction held 0 bases outside the gene matches.

This clonotype showed up many times. This rearrangement joins TRBV5-5 to TRBJ2-1; 12 bases match TRBD2. The CDR3 is 15 residues long. The V gene's germline CDR1 is SGHKS and CDR2 YYEKEE (reference sequence). V lost 4 bases and J lost 8; bases outside the gene matches: 7. CDR3 sequence reads: CASSPRLAGEDEQFF. The DNA of the CDR3 is TGTGCCAGCAGCCCTCGACTAGCGGGAGAAGATGAGCAGTTCTTC.

The chain couples TRBV14 to TRBJ2-1; weak D call: TRBD2 (6 bases). V lost 4 bases and J 2 bases, leaving 18 bases between the germline ends. CDR1 and CDR2 from the germline V gene are SGHDN and FVKESK. This CDR3 comprises 17 residues. The CDR3 is CASSLRAGRGPYNEQFF. The CDR3, as DNA: TGTGCCAGCAGCCTTCGAGCAGGGCGGGGTCCCTACAATGAGCAGTTCTTC.

The chain joins TRBV6-5 to TRBJ1-1, with 8 nucleotides matching TRBD1. CDR1 is MNHEY and CDR2 is SVGAGI in the germline V gene. This CDR3 is 16 amino acids long. The V segment lost 4 bases and the J segment 1 base; nucleotides outside the gene matches: 8. The CDR3 bases are TGTGCCAGCAGTTCCAACCGAGGACAGGGGAACACTGAAGCTTTCTTT. Encoded protein: CASSSNRGQGNTEAFF.

This clonotype was observed many times. The junction shows a germline mismatch at one end, possibly a read error. V is TRBV3-1 and J is TRBJ1-2; D remains ambiguous. CDR1 is LGHDT and CDR2 is YNNKEL in the germline V gene (reference sequence). CDR3 length: 13 residues. In DNA, the CDR3 is TGCGCCAGCAGCTTGGGGTCTGGGTATGGCTACACCTTC. Translation gives CASSLGSGYGYTF. Complete variable domain (other parts from reference TRBV3-1 and TRBJ1-2): DTAVSQTPKYLVTQMGNDKSIKCEQNLGHDTMYWYKQDSKKFLKIMFSYNNKELIINETVPNRFSPKSPDKAHLNLHINSLELGDSAVYFCASSLGSGYGYTFGSGTRLTVV.

J is TRBJ1-6 and V is TRBV10-3; D perhaps matches TRBD1 (5 bases). Trimming removed 6 bases from V and 5 bases from J, with 11 bases in between. Germline lookup yields CDR1 ENHRY and CDR2 SYGVKD. The CDR3 is made up of 14 amino acids. The CDR3 region has the DNA TGTGCCATCAGGAGGGACCGAGATAATTCACCCCTCCACTTT. Translation: CAIRRDRDNSPLHF.

This clonotype was seen only once. This chain links TRBV6-5 with TRBJ2-7; 9 bases line up with TRBD1. CDR3 length: 15 amino acids. Trimming removed 7 bases from V and 6 bases from J; junction bases left unmatched: 13. CDR1 is MNHEY, CDR2 SVGAGI, per germline. CDR3 amino acids: CASISGTGLIGEQYV. CDR3 DNA sequence: TGTGCCAGCATTTCCGGGACAGGGTTAATTGGCGAGCAGTACGTC.